This T cell receptor beta chain was documented in a study of cytomegalovirus exposure and HLA in healthy donors. 60 Vbeta and 13 Jbeta primers were used in PCR. This table comes from immunoSEQ multiplex PCR, and its TCRdb copy is limited to in-frame clones, with some not included. This table has approximately 100,000 clones, around 75% appearing once. Remarks on this clone: No antigen is known for it.

Donors sampled were nominally healthy, though unrecorded immune exposures were likely. CDR3 length: 14 residues. Germline V gives CDR1 GTSNPN, CDR2 SVGIG (reference sequence). The V end lost 0 bases, the J end lost 7 bases, and 16 bases lay between the germline ends. Study-level results: A later analysis found common viral pathogens apparently linked to several of the most significant clusters.

The V gene is TRBV30, the J gene TRBJ2-7, with D possibly TRBD2 on 6 matching bases. Sequences were obtained from PBMCs. The sequence came from a man younger than 35 in good health and CMV-seropositive. The CDR3 DNA sequence: TGTGCCTGGAGTGTCGAGCACCTAGGGAGGGAGCAGTACTTC. Protein product: CAWSVEHLGREQYF.